These 10 T cell receptor beta chains came from one sample sequenced in a study of blood T cells in healthy people across ages. Through a sample-barcoded 5' primer and a J-beta primer mix, a second PCR was run for about 6 to 11 cycles. Each CDR3 protein gets one entry after TCRdb re-called the 5' RACE reads with MiXCR. The repertoire holds around 790,000 distinct CDR3 sequences, 44% seen once, with approximately 19% in the top ten. The sequencing sample was made of blood. All receptors come from a man in his sixties in good health.

This clonotype was seen only a few times. The chain combines TRBV6-1 with TRBJ2-1; the D gene is possibly TRBD2 (5 bases). Trimming removed 2 bases from V and 4 bases from J, with 15 bases in between. The CDR3 runs to 16 residues. Germline CDR1 reads MNHNS; CDR2 reads SASEGT. The CDR3 coding sequence is TGTGCCAGCAGTGAATATAGGACTGATGATTACAATGAGCAGTTCTTC. Protein product: CASSEYRTDDYNEQFF.

Comment on this clonotype: A much larger clone differs by one base, so this may be a read error. This chain uses TRBV20-1 with TRBJ2-7, with 8 positions matching TRBD2. The CDR3 runs 14 residues. Germline trimming cut 3 bases from V and 12 bases from J; bases unmatched to any gene: 16. Germline CDR1 reads DFQATT; CDR2 reads SNEGSKA (reference sequence). CDR3 DNA sequence: TGCAGTGCTAGGTCCGGGGGGGGCCAAGAGACCCGGTACTTC. It specifies CSARSGGGQETRYF.

The chain carries TRBV7-3 and TRBJ2-1; 8 bases are shared with TRBD2. V lost 1 base and J lost 7; bases outside the gene matches: 6. Germline values: CDR1 SGHTA, CDR2 FQGTGA. CDR3 length: 15 residues. The CDR3 bases are TGTGCCAGCAGCTTAAATCGGGGGGGCAGGAATGAGCAGTTCTTC. Its protein product is CASSLNRGGRNEQFF.

This clonotype has more than one count but fewer than ten. V usage is TRBV12-3 or TRBV12-4 and J usage is TRBJ1-1; no clear D gene. This CDR3 comprises 14 residues. Trimming stripped 6 bases from V and 7 bases from J, with 18 bases between. CDR3 coding DNA: TGTGCCAGCAGCTACGTCCAGACGATGGATGAAGCTTTCTTT. This gives the protein CASSYVQTMDEAFF.

A few counts support this clonotype. The chain combines TRBV7-2 with TRBJ2-1; perhaps TRBD1 as D (6 bases). V gave up 0 bases and J gave up 0 bases, with 9 bases separating them. The germline V gene has CDR1 SGHTA and CDR2 FQGNSA. This CDR3 contains 16 residues. The CDR3 DNA sequence: TGTGCCAGCAGCTTAGCGGGGGCGGCCTCCTACAATGAGCAGTTCTTC. Translation: CASSLAGAASYNEQFF.

V is TRBV20-1 and J is TRBJ2-5, with D possibly being TRBD2 (5 bases). The V gene lost 8 bases and the J gene lost 3 bases, with 13 bases spanning the gap. CDR1 DFQATT and CDR2 SNEGSKA come from the germline V gene (reference sequence). This CDR3 contains 12 residues. This chain's CDR3 is CSTILREETQYF. DNA of the CDR3: TGCAGTACTATCTTGCGGGAAGAGACCCAGTACTTC.

This chain connects TRBV5-1 to TRBJ2-1; 7 nucleotides agree with TRBD2. Near its end, the DNA agrees better with TRBJ2-7, so the J call may be wrong. The CDR3 runs to 13 residues. Germline V gene data show CDR1 as SGHRS and CDR2 as YFSETQ. The CDR3 protein is CASSGGDYNEQYF. The CDR3 DNA reads as TGCGCCAGCAGTGGCGGGGACTACAATGAGCAGTACTTC.

This clonotype turned up a few times. The rearrangement joins TRBV12-3 or TRBV12-4 to TRBJ2-5; D uncertain. This CDR3 contains 13 residues. V lost 2 bases and J lost 5, with 9 bases in between. This CDR3 is CASSLNPAETQYF. The DNA of the CDR3 is TGTGCCAGCAGTTTAAACCCCGCGGAGACCCAGTACTTC.

J is TRBJ2-1 and V is TRBV9, with 7 bases identical to TRBD1. This CDR3 contains 15 residues. The V and J ends lost 1 base and 4 bases, in that order; junction bases with no gene match: 5. The V gene's germline CDR1 is SGDLS and CDR2 YYNGEE. The CDR3 coding sequence is TGTGCCAGCAGCGTATTACAGGGGTCATACAATGAGCAGTTCTTC. Translating it yields CASSVLQGSYNEQFF. Filled out from reference TRBV9 and TRBJ2-1, the complete variable domain reads DSGVTQTPKHLITATGQRVTLRCSPRSGDLSVYWYQQSLDQGLQFLIQYYNGEERAKGNILERFSAQQFPDLHSELNLSSLELGDSALYFCASSVLQGSYNEQFFGPGTRLTVL.

The V gene is TRBV20-1, the J gene TRBJ2-3; 9 positions agree with TRBD2. The CDR3 spans 15 residues. The germline gives CDR1 DFQATT, CDR2 SNEGSKA (reference sequence). The V segment lost 2 bases and the J segment 4 bases; nucleotides outside the gene matches: 7. The chain's CDR3 is CSARRRGGGSDTQYF. CDR3 DNA: TGCAGTGCTAGACGGCGGGGGGGCGGCTCAGATACGCAGTATTTT.